This entry lists 4 T cell receptor beta chains sequenced from one sample in a study of chronic HIV infection and antiretroviral therapy. TCRdb ran MiXCR on the 5' RACE reads and lists one entry per CDR3 protein. The table includes 40,000 to 60,000 distinct CDR3 sequences, under 20% detected once. The sequenced sample consisted of peripheral blood. These receptors were collected from an adult who had HIV and had not received antiretroviral therapy, or was an uninfected healthy control (not recorded which).

Note on this clonotype: Its ends do not fully match the called genes, so a read error is possible. The chain is built from TRBV4-1 and TRBJ2-1; the D gene could be TRBD1 or TRBD2 (6 bases each). Germline V gene lookup returns CDR1 MGHRA and CDR2 YSYEKL. The CDR3 is 14 residues long. Here the CDR3 DNA reads TGCGCCAGCAGCCAAATTGTTGGGGACTCCGCCCAGGGGTTC. Protein: CASSQIVGDSAQGF.

In this sample, this clonotype turned up a few times. The rearrangement joins TRBV29-1 to TRBJ1-1, with 8 bases aligning to TRBD1. Trimming removed 8 bases from V and 4 bases from J; junction bases left unmatched: 6. CDR3 length: 12 residues. Germline V gene sequence: CDR1 SQVTM, CDR2 ANQGSEA. The CDR3 is CSTGQAPTEAFF. The CDR3, as DNA: TGCAGCACGGGACAGGCCCCCACTGAAGCTTTCTTT.

This clonotype was seen many times. The chain is built from TRBV12-5 and TRBJ1-2; D is ambiguous. Per germline, CDR1 LGHNT and CDR2 FRNRAP. V was clipped by 2 bases and J by 2 bases, with 3 bases between them. The CDR3 consists of 12 residues. CDR3 residues: CASGLPNYGYTF. In nucleotides, the CDR3 is TGTGCTAGTGGTTTGCCGAACTATGGCTACACCTTC.

V usage is TRBV28 and J usage is TRBJ1-1, with D possibly matching TRBD1 (6 bases). The germline gives CDR1 MDHEN, CDR2 SYDVKM. V lost 3 bases and J lost 4, with 12 bases in between. CDR3 length equals 14 residues. The CDR3 DNA reads TGTGCCAGCAGTTTCGGGGGCGCGGGCACTGAAGCTTTCTTT. Amino acids: CASSFGGAGTEAFF.